The present entry profiles one T cell receptor beta chain with its context. Its specificity is not known. This record comes from a study of shared clonotypes between healthy human individuals. Study observations and caveats: Naive subsets typically showed greater estimated richness than memory subsets.

It was CD45RO-negative cells, positively selected for CCR7, that made up naive CD8 cells, with terminally differentiated effector memory CD45RA+ cells excluded. Those who donated, Caucasian adults without exception, all lived in Nashville, Tennessee. The CDR3 spans 15 residues. V shed 4 bases and J 6 bases; nucleotides not matched to a gene: 8. Germline CDR1 MNHEY, CDR2 SMNVEV (reference sequence). The data were produced by immunoSEQ multiplex PCR, yet TCRdb's version contains in-frame clones alone and is incomplete. Counted here are some 2,100,000 clones, about 93% occurring once; the ten biggest clones make up more than 1.5%.

Sequencing input: naive CD8+ T cells from PBMCs. The source of this sequence is a man younger than 30 in good health. Some clones in this sample may be carry-over from other donors' samples. V gene TRBV27 combines with J gene TRBJ2-3; the match to TRBD1 covers 9 bases. The CDR3 DNA follows: TGTGCCAGCAGTTCCGGACAGGGGAGTTGGGATACGCAGTATTTT. It encodes CASSSGQGSWDTQYF.